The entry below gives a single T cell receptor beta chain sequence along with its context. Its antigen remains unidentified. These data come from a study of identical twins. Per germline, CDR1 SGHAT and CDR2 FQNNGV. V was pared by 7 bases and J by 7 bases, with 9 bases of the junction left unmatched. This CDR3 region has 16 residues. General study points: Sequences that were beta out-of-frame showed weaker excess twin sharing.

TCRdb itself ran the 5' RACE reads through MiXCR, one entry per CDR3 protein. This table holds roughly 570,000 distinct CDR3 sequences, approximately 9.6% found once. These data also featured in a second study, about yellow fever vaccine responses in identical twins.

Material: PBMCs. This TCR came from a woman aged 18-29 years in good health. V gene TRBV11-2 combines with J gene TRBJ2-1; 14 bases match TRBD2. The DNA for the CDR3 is TGTGCCAGCAAGGGACTAGCGGGAGAGATTGGAAATGAGCAGTTCTTC. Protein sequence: CASKGLAGEIGNEQFF.